Each of the 19 T cell receptor beta chains below was sequenced from the same sample in a study of cytomegalovirus exposure and HLA in healthy donors. Primers for the PCR totalled 60 Vbeta and 13 Jbeta. The method was immunoSEQ multiplex PCR; TCRdb's version includes in-frame clones alone and lacks a portion of them. This table holds roughly 100,000 clones, about three quarters found once. Sequenced sample: PBMCs. These receptors all stem from a female donor in good health and CMV-seropositive.

J is TRBJ1-1 and V is TRBV27; no definite D call. CDR3 length: 14 amino acids. The germline V gene has CDR1 MNHEY and CDR2 SMNVEV (reference sequence). V lost 5 bases and J lost 2, with 12 bases in between. The CDR3 DNA follows: TGTGCCAGCAGTACTAGGACCGATAACACTGAAGCTTTCTTT. It encodes CASSTRTDNTEAFF.

The rearrangement joins TRBV6-1 to TRBJ1-2, with no clear D. V was cut by 2 bases and J by 0 bases, with 19 bases left in between. The CDR3 extends over 18 amino acids. Germline values: CDR1 MNHNS, CDR2 SASEGT. Here the CDR3 reads CASSETAAKMLANYGYTF. The CDR3 DNA sequence: TGTGCCAGCAGTGAAACAGCCGCAAAGATGTTAGCTAACTATGGCTACACCTTC.

The CDR3 region has the DNA TGTGCCAGCAGCCGGGGGGCGGGAGTGCAGGCAGATACGCAGTATTTT. It yields the protein CASSRGAGVQADTQYF. This chain uses TRBV5-5 with TRBJ2-3; TRBD2 is a possible D gene (7 bases). The germline CDR1 and CDR2 sequences are SGHKS and YYEKEE (reference sequence). V shed 4 bases and J shed 4 bases, with 19 bases lying between them. This CDR3 has 16 amino acids. Looking up the rest from reference TRBV5-5 and TRBJ2-3 gives the full variable domain: DAGVTQSPTHLIKTRGQQVTLRCSPISGHKSVSWYQQVLGQGPQFIFQYYEKEERGRGNFPDRFSARQFPNYSSELNVNALLLGDSALYLCASSRGAGVQADTQYFGPGTRLTVL.

V gene TRBV6-1 combines with J gene TRBJ1-4; perhaps TRBD1 as D (6 bases). The V gene's germline CDR1 is MNHNS and CDR2 SASEGT. CDR3 size: 14 residues. V lost 9 bases, J lost 2 bases, and 13 bases lay in between. CDR3 sequence: CASQTGFTNEKLFF. CDR3 nucleotide sequence: TGTGCCAGTCAAACAGGGTTTACTAATGAAAAACTGTTTTTT.

V gene TRBV6-1 combines with J gene TRBJ2-5, with 11 bases that match TRBD1. CDR1 is MNHNS, CDR2 SASEGT, per germline. V trimming: 4 bases; J trimming: 4 bases; junction bases outside the gene matches: 11. This CDR3 comprises 17 residues. The chain's CDR3 is CASSAGYGQGAGETQYF. CDR3 bases: TGTGCCAGCAGTGCTGGGTATGGACAGGGGGCAGGAGAGACCCAGTACTTC.

The J gene is TRBJ1-6, the V gene TRBV2; D is unresolved. Trimming took off 1 base at V and 11 bases at J, with 21 bases between the two ends. The CDR3 has 17 residues. Looked up from germline, CDR1 is SNHLY and CDR2 is FYNNEI. The CDR3 sequence is CASSEVGGLEISPPLHF. CDR3 DNA: TGTGCCAGCAGTGAAGTTGGAGGACTCGAGATAAGTCCACCCCTCCACTTT.

V gene TRBV5-4 combines with J gene TRBJ2-3, with 7 positions matching TRBD1. Per germline, CDR1 SGHNT and CDR2 YYREEE (reference sequence). V lost 0 bases, J lost 12 bases, and 7 bases stayed unmatched. The CDR3 runs 13 residues. CDR3 amino acids: CASSLGGQTFQYF. In DNA form, the CDR3 reads TGTGCCAGCAGCTTGGGGGGACAGACGTTCCAGTATTTT. The full variable domain, completed using reference TRBV5-4 and TRBJ2-3, is ETGVTQSPTHLIKTRGQQVTLRCSSQSGHNTVSWYQQALGQGPQFIFQYYREEENGRGNFPPRFSGLQFPNYSSELNVNALELDDSALYLCASSLGGQTFQYFGPGTRLTVL.

The V call is TRBV4-1, the J call TRBJ2-7; TRBD2 matches 10 bases. With V trimmed by 1 base and J by 0 bases, 3 bases remained unmatched. CDR1 is MGHRA, CDR2 YSYEKL, per germline. The length of the CDR3 is 16 residues. In nucleotides, the CDR3 is TGCGCCAGCAGCCAAGTTTCTAGCGGGAGCTCCTACGAGCAGTACTTC. Protein sequence: CASSQVSSGSSYEQYF.

This rearrangement joins TRBV10-3 to TRBJ2-5; TRBD1 agrees at 9 bases. The junction had 10 bases not matched to a gene; V was cut back by 0 bases and J by 5 bases. This CDR3 has 17 amino acids. Germline CDR1 is ENHRY and CDR2 is SYGVKD. CDR3 residues: CAISESASTGGFETQYF. The CDR3 coding sequence is TGTGCCATCAGTGAGTCGGCTTCTACAGGGGGCTTTGAGACCCAGTACTTC.

The chain links TRBV7-2 to TRBJ2-5, with TRBD1 matching over 8 bases. The trim removed 6 bases at V and 4 bases at J, leaving 10 bases unmatched. This CDR3 region has 15 residues. Germline V lookup: CDR1 SGHTA, CDR2 FQGNSA. The CDR3 region has the DNA TGTGCCAGCAGTCTTGGGCAGGGGGCGCGAGAGACCCAGTACTTC. Its protein is CASSLGQGARETQYF.

With regard to this clone: Mismatch with germline at one junction end may stem from a read error. This chain uses TRBV2 with TRBJ2-2; no clear D gene. Germline V gives CDR1 SNHLY, CDR2 FYNNEI. The CDR3 consists of 14 residues. Here the CDR3 reads CASRRQTNIGELFF. The CDR3, as DNA: TGTGCCAGCAGAAGACAAACGAACATCGGGGAGCTGTTTTTT.

This clone is a singleton in its sample. This chain joins TRBV27 and TRBJ2-7; D perhaps matches TRBD2 (7 bases). The CDR3 spans 14 residues. Per the germline V gene, CDR1 is MNHEY and CDR2 is SMNVEV (reference sequence). The V end was cut by 5 bases, the J end by 2 bases, with 13 bases between. CDR3 residues: CASSVNGGPYEQYF. In nucleotides, the CDR3 is TGTGCCAGCAGTGTCAACGGGGGGCCCTACGAGCAGTACTTC.

The chain couples TRBV4-3 to TRBJ1-2, with D possibly TRBD1 on 5 matching bases. The CDR3 is made up of 14 amino acids. The germline V and J ends were trimmed by 3 bases and 3 bases, with 11 bases remaining between them. Per the germline V gene, CDR1 is LGHNA and CDR2 is YSLEER. In nucleotides, the CDR3 is TGCGCCAGCAGCCAGGGGACTGCAGACTATGGCTACACCTTC. This translates into CASSQGTADYGYTF.

The chain carries TRBV30 and TRBJ1-1, with D unclear. Germline assignment: CDR1 GTSNPN and CDR2 SVGIG (reference sequence). Trimming removed 0 bases at V and 7 bases at J, with 12 bases between. The CDR3 is 13 amino acids. CDR3 sequence: CAWSVGRLFEAFF. As DNA, the CDR3 is TGTGCCTGGAGTGTGGGGAGACTGTTTGAAGCTTTCTTT.

The rearrangement uses TRBV6-1 and TRBJ2-1; no reliable D call. V gave up 5 bases and J gave up 0 bases, with 8 bases separating them. The germline gives CDR1 MNHNS, CDR2 SASEGT. This CDR3 is 14 amino acids long. CDR3 in amino acids: CASSRLSSYNEQFF. The CDR3 DNA reads as TGTGCCAGCAGTAGACTGAGCTCCTACAATGAGCAGTTCTTC.

The chain has TRBV5-1 and TRBJ1-1; a possible D gene is TRBD1 (5 bases). Germline V gene sequence: CDR1 SGHRS, CDR2 YFSETQ. The CDR3 contains 14 residues. With 2 bases removed from V and 4 bases from J, the gap between germline ends came to 12 bases. This chain's CDR3 is CASSLGGGVTEAFF. In DNA form, the CDR3 reads TGCGCCAGCAGCTTAGGTGGGGGGGTCACTGAAGCTTTCTTT.

This rearrangement joins TRBV5-4 to TRBJ2-7; TRBD1 might be the D (6 bases). V was shortened by 3 bases and J by 2 bases, with 12 bases between the two germline ends. Germline assignment: CDR1 SGHNT and CDR2 YYREEE (reference sequence). The CDR3 sequence is 14 residues long. Written as DNA, the CDR3 is TGTGCCAGCAGCTACCAACAGGGCCCCTACGAGCAGTACTTC. As protein: CASSYQQGPYEQYF.

The rearrangement joins TRBV6-6 to TRBJ1-3, with a possible D match to TRBD1 (5 bases). The length of the CDR3 is 16 residues. The V gene's germline CDR1 is MNHNY and CDR2 SVGAGI (reference sequence). V was clipped by 6 bases and J by 0 bases, with 15 bases between them. The CDR3 protein is CASRLSSGGSGNTIYF. The CDR3, as DNA: TGTGCCAGCAGGCTCTCTAGCGGGGGCTCTGGAAACACCATATATTTT.

The chain recombines TRBV7-8 with TRBJ2-1; tentatively, D is TRBD1 (6 bases). The CDR3 extends over 11 amino acids. Trimming stripped 8 bases from V and 8 bases from J, with 10 bases between. Looked up from germline, CDR1 is SGHVS and CDR2 is FQNEAQ. In DNA, the CDR3 is TGTGCCAGCTCCAGGGGCTATGAGCAGTTCTTC. Protein product: CASSRGYEQFF.